This T cell receptor (beta chain) was sequenced for a study of shared clonotypes between healthy human individuals. In the case of this clone: The antigen is undetermined.

Each subset's genomic DNA was shared equally among a number of immunoSEQ plates. TCRdb's copy holds only in-frame clones and misses some; the assay was immunoSEQ multiplex PCR. The repertoire holds around 600,000 clones, 85% to 95% seen once, with about 0.11% in the top ten. The CDR3 spans 14 residues. V dropped 4 bases and J dropped 3; count of bases not matched to a gene: 6. Per germline, CDR1 SGHNT and CDR2 YYREEE (reference sequence). Study findings and constraints: What limited the represented genetic and exposure-history diversity was the small number of donors. A generally larger estimated richness was seen in naive subsets than in memory subsets.

The naive CD8 population came from CD45RO-negative cells selected for CCR7, without terminally differentiated effector memory CD45RA+ cells. This receptor was taken from a woman in her twenties or thirties in good health. This sequence joins TRBV5-4 and TRBJ1-1, with 7 bases that match TRBD1. Sequenced sample: naive CD8+ T cells sorted from blood. CDR3 DNA sequence: TGTGCCAGCAGCCACGACAGGGTGGACACTGAAGCTTTCTTT. This gives the protein CASSHDRVDTEAFF.